The next 14 T cell receptor beta chains were all read from a single sample in a study of a mutant IDH1 vaccine in newly diagnosed glioma. Some clones are missing from TCRdb's copy, which holds only in-frame ones; the method was immunoSEQ multiplex PCR. Of 15,000 or so clones listed, about 77% are singletons. Time point specified: baseline, week 1 (first vaccination visit). Treatment noted: pre-vaccination baseline after standard-of-care therapy. The specimen comprised PBMCs, sampled from a glioma patient treated with radiotherapy, temozolomide or both. These TCRs come from a middle-aged man with glioma.

This clone was recorded a few times. The rearrangement uses TRBV7-2 and TRBJ2-1; 7 bases are shared with TRBD2. This CDR3 spans 15 amino acids. Germline CDR1 is SGHTA and CDR2 is FQGNSA. With V trimmed by 0 bases and J by 7 bases, 6 bases remained unmatched. CDR3 sequence reads: CASSLALAASNEQFF. The CDR3 coding sequence is TGTGCCAGCAGCTTAGCTCTAGCGGCATCTAATGAGCAGTTCTTC.

The chain employs TRBV13 and TRBJ2-3, with D hard to call. The CDR3 extends over 17 amino acids. Germline V gives CDR1 PRHDT, CDR2 FYEKMQ (reference sequence). V gave up 1 base and J gave up 1 base, with 15 bases separating them. The CDR3 reads CASSLAPRGLRTDTQYF. The CDR3 nucleotides read TGTGCCAGCAGCTTAGCCCCCCGAGGCCTCCGCACAGATACGCAGTATTTT.

This chain uses TRBV4-2 with TRBJ2-7; D ambiguous. CDR3 length equals 17 residues. Looked up from germline, CDR1 is LGHNA and CDR2 is YNFKEQ. V was trimmed by 1 base and J by 2 bases, leaving 18 bases between them. The DNA of the CDR3 is TGTGCCAGCAGCCAAGTATACGAGCAGATTAGAGCCTACGAGCAGTACTTC. Protein: CASSQVYEQIRAYEQYF.

V usage is TRBV4-1 and J usage is TRBJ1-2; no clear D. Germline CDR1 is MGHRA and CDR2 is YSYEKL. This CDR3 is 16 amino acids long. V was trimmed by 2 bases and J by 4 bases, leaving 17 bases between them. The CDR3 DNA reads as TGCGCCAGCAGCCAACCCTTAAACGAAGCCTTCTATGGCTACACCTTC. This codes for CASSQPLNEAFYGYTF.

This chain links TRBV18 with TRBJ1-4, with a possible D match to TRBD1 (5 bases). The V end lost 8 bases, the J end lost 3 bases, and 13 bases lay between the germline ends. This CDR3 has 14 amino acids. Germline V lookup: CDR1 KGHSH, CDR2 LQKENI. The CDR3 DNA is TGTGCCAGCAGGGGCGAGGAAGCTAATGAAAAACTGTTTTTT. Its translation: CASRGEEANEKLFF.

J is TRBJ2-2 and V is TRBV12-5; TRBD2 matches at 8 bases. CDR3 length equals 15 residues. With V trimmed by 6 bases and J by 3 bases, 6 bases remained unmatched. The germline V gene has CDR1 LGHNT and CDR2 FRNRAP. The CDR3 region is CASGKAREDTGELFF. Here the CDR3 DNA reads TGTGCTAGTGGCAAGGCGCGGGAGGACACCGGGGAGCTGTTTTTT.

This clone was recorded a few times. This chain links TRBV19 with TRBJ1-2; tentative D call: TRBD1 (5 bases). The germline CDR1 and CDR2 sequences are LNHDA and SQIVND (reference sequence). The CDR3 runs to 14 residues. V lost 8 bases to trimming and J lost 6 bases, with 19 bases between them. As DNA, the CDR3 is TGTGCCAGTCTACCCCCAGGGACTCCCGATGGCTACACCTTC. Its protein product is CASLPPGTPDGYTF.

This clone was detected once. This rearrangement joins TRBV5-1 to TRBJ2-1, with D maybe TRBD2 (7 bases). Trimming cost V 4 bases and J 8 bases, with 16 bases left between them. Germline CDR1 is SGHRS and CDR2 is YFSETQ. This CDR3 region has 14 residues. The CDR3 DNA reads TGCGCCAGCAGCGCAAGGGGGGGCCAACATGAGCAGTTCTTC. Amino acids: CASSARGGQHEQFF. The variable domain in full, with the rest retrieved from reference TRBV5-1 and TRBJ2-1, is KAGVTQTPRYLIKTRGQQVTLSCSPISGHRSVSWYQQTPGQGLQFLFEYFSETQRNKGNFPGRFSGRQFSNSRSEMNVSTLELGDSALYLCASSARGGQHEQFFGPGTRLTVL.

This clone was seen a single time. The chain employs TRBV12-5 and TRBJ2-3; TRBD2 aligns across 7 bases. The CDR3 is 12 residues long. The germline CDR1 and CDR2 sequences are LGHNT and FRNRAP. The junction had 5 bases not matched to a gene; V was cut back by 11 bases and J by 3 bases. DNA of the CDR3: TGTGCTGTAGCGGGCGGGACAGATACGCAGTATTTT. Amino acids: CAVAGGTDTQYF.

This chain uses TRBV19 with TRBJ2-2; D ambiguous. The ends were cut back, 7 bases at V and 5 bases at J, with 5 bases in the middle. The germline V gene has CDR1 LNHDA and CDR2 SQIVND (reference sequence). The CDR3 is 11 amino acids. Here the CDR3 reads CASTGTGELFF. In DNA, the CDR3 is TGTGCCAGTACTGGGACCGGGGAGCTGTTTTTT.

CDR3 residues: CASSPKNVMGNYGYTF. The DNA for the CDR3 is TGTGCCAGCTCACCAAAGAATGTAATGGGGAACTATGGCTACACCTTC. V and J are TRBV18 and TRBJ1-2; D unclear. V shed 2 bases and J shed 2 bases, with 15 bases lying between them. CDR1 and CDR2 (germline): KGHSH, LQKENI. The CDR3 loop spans 16 amino acids. Together with reference TRBV18 and TRBJ1-2, the CDR3 gives the full variable domain: NAGVMQNPRHLVRRRGQEARLRCSPMKGHSHVYWYRQLPEEGLKFMVYLQKENIIDESGMPKERFSAEFPKEGPSILRIQQVVRGDSAAYFCASSPKNVMGNYGYTFGSGTRLTVV.

V usage is TRBV5-1 and J usage is TRBJ1-4; 7 nucleotides align to TRBD1. This CDR3 spans 14 amino acids. CDR1 is SGHRS, CDR2 YFSETQ, per germline. The junction had 5 bases not matched to a gene; V was cut back by 3 bases and J by 6 bases. CDR3 bases: TGCGCCAGCAGCTCCCGGGACAGACATGAAAAACTGTTTTTT. Amino acids: CASSSRDRHEKLFF.

The chain is built from TRBV5-6 and TRBJ1-4, with 7 bases that match TRBD1. This CDR3 has 16 amino acids. Trimming took 3 bases from V and 0 from J; bases not matched to a gene: 5. From germline, CDR1 is SGHDT and CDR2 YYEEEE. This chain's CDR3 is CASSWGTATTNEKLFF. The CDR3 nucleotides are TGTGCCAGCAGCTGGGGGACAGCAACAACTAATGAAAAACTGTTTTTT.

The V gene is TRBV6-1, the J gene TRBJ1-5; D uncertain. There are 13 residues in the CDR3. Trimming pared 5 bases from V and 1 base from J, leaving 6 bases between. Germline assignment: CDR1 MNHNS and CDR2 SASEGT. CDR3 in DNA: TGTGCCAGCAGTCCGGACAGCAATCAGCCCCAGCATTTT. Amino acids: CASSPDSNQPQHF.